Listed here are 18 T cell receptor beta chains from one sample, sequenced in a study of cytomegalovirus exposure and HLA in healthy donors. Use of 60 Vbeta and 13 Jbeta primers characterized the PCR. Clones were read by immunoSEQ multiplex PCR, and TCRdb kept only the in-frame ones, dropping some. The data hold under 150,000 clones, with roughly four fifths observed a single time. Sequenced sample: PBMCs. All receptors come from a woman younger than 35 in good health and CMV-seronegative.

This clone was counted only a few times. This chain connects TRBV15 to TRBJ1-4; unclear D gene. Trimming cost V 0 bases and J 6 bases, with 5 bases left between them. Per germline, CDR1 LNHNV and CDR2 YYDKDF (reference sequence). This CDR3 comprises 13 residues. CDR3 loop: CATSRDLDEKLFF. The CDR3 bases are TGTGCCACCAGCAGAGATCTCGATGAAAAACTGTTTTTT.

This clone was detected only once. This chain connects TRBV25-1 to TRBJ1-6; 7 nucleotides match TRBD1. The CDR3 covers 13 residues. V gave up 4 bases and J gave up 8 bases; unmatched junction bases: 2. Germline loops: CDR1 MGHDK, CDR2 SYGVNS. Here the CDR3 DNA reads TGTGCCAGCAGTGGGGACAGTGATTCACCCCTCCACTTT. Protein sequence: CASSGDSDSPLHF.

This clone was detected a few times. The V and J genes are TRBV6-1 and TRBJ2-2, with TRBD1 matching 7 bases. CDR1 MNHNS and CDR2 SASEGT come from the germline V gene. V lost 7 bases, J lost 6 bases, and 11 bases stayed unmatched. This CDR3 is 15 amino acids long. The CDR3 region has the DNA TGTGCCAGCACGAGACAGGGAAAACCCGCCGGGGAGCTGTTTTTT. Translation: CASTRQGKPAGELFF.

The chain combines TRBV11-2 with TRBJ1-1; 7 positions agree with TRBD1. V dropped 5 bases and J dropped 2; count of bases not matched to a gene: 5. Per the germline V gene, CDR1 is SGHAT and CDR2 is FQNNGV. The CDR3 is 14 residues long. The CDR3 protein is CASSRQGLNTEAFF. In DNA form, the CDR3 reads TGTGCCAGCAGCAGACAGGGCCTAAACACTGAAGCTTTCTTT.

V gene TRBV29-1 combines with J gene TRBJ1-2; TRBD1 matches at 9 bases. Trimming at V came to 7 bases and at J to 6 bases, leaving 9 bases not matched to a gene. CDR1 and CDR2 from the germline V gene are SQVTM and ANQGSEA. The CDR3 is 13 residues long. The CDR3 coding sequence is TGCAGCGCATGGACAGGGGATGCGGATGGCTACACCTTC. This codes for CSAWTGDADGYTF.

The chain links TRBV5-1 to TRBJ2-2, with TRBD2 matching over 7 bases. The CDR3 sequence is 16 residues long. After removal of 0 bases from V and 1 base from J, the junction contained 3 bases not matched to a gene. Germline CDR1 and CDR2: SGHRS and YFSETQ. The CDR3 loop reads CASSLAASGNTGELFF. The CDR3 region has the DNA TGCGCCAGCAGCTTGGCGGCTAGCGGGAACACCGGGGAGCTGTTTTTT.

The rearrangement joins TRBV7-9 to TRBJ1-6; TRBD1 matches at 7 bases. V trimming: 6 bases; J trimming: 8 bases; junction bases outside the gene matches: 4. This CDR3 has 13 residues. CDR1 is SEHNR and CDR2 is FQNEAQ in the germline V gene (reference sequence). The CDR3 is CASRHRGDSPLHF. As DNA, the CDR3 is TGTGCCAGCAGGCACAGGGGTGATTCACCCCTCCACTTT.

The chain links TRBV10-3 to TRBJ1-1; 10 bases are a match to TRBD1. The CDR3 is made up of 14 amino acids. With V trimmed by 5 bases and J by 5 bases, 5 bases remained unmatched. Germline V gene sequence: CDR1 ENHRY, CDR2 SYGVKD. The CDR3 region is CAISPRTGGTEAFF. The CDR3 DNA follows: TGTGCCATCAGTCCGAGGACAGGGGGAACTGAAGCTTTCTTT.

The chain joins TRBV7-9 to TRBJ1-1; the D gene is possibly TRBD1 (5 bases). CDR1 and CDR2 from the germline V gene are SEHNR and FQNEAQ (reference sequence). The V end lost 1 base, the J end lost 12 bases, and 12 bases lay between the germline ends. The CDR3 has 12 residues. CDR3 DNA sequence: TGTGCCAGCAGCTTAGGGGGTAGGGGTTCTTTCTTT. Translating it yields CASSLGGRGSFF.

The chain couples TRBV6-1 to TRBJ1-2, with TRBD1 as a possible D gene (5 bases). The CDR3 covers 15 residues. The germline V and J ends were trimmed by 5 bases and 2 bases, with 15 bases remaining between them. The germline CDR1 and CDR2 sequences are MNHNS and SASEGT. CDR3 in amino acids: CASSRRQTQNYGYTF. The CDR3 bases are TGTGCCAGCAGTAGACGACAGACACAAAACTATGGCTACACCTTC.

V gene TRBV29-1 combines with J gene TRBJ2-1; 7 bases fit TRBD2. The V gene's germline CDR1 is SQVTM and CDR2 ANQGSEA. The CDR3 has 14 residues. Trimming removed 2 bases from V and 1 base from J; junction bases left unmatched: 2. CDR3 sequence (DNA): TGCAGCGTTGAACGGGGGGAATCCTACAATGAGCAGTTCTTC. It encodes CSVERGESYNEQFF.

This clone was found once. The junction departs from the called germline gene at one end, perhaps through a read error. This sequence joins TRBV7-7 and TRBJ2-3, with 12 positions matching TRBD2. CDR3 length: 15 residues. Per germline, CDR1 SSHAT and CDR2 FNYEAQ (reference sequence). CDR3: CASSHGLAGTDTQYF. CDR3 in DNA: TGTGCTAGCAGCCACGGACTAGCGGGAACAGATACGCAGTATTTT.

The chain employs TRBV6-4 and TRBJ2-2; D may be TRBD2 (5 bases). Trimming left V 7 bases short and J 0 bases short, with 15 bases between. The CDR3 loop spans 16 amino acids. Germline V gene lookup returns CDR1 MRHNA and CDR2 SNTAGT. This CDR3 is CASTPEGTSNTGELFF. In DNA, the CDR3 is TGTGCCAGCACTCCAGAGGGCACATCGAACACCGGGGAGCTGTTTTTT.

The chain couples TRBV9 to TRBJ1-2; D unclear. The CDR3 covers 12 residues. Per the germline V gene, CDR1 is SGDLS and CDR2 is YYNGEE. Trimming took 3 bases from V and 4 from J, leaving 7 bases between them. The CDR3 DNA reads TGTGCCAGCAGCGGAGTCTTCTATGGCTACACCTTC. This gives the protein CASSGVFYGYTF.

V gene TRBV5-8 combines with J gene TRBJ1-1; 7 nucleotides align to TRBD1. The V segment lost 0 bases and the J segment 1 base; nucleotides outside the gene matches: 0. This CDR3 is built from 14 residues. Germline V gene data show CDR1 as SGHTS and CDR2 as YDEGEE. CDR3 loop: CASSLDRGNTEAFF. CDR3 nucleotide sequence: TGTGCCAGCAGCTTGGACAGGGGGAACACTGAAGCTTTCTTT.

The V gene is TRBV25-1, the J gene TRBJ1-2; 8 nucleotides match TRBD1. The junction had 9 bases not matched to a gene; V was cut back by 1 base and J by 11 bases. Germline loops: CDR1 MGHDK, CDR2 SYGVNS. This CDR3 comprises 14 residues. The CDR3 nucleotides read TGTGCCAGCAGTGAATTTACGAGGACAGGGCCTTACACCTTC. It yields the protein CASSEFTRTGPYTF.

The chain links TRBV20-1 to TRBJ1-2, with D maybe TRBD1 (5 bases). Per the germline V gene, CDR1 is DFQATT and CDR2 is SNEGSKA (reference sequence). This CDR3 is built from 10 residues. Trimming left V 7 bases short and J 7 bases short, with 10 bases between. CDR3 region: CSVQGGGYTF. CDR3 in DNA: TGCAGTGTTCAGGGAGGTGGCTACACCTTC.

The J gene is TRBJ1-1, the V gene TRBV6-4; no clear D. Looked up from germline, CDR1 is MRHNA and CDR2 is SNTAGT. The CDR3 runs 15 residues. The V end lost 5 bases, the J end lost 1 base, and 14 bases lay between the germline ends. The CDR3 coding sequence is TGTGCCAGCAGTAACGAAGGGAGCGGGAACACTGAAGCTTTCTTT. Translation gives CASSNEGSGNTEAFF.